The clone carrying this T cell receptor beta chain was seen many times. The antigen is not known. MiXCR was run by TCRdb on the reads, yielding one entry per CDR3 protein. The sample shows over 14,000 distinct CDR3 sequences, roughly an eighth of them seen only once. The sample comes from a study of type 1 regulatory T cells. Study in general: T-allo10 is a Tr1-enriched, alloantigen-specific CD4 T cell product made in vitro.

Per germline, CDR1 SGHAT and CDR2 FQNNGV. The CDR3 spans 14 residues. With 5 bases removed from V and 3 bases from J, the gap between germline ends came to 14 bases. The chain links TRBV11-2 to TRBJ2-7; a weak D match, TRBD2 (5 bases). The clonotype was recovered from a human donor in good health. Sequenced material: cultured T cells, either the whole culture or a sorted T cell fraction (not recorded which). The CDR3 protein is CASSPMTGYYEQYF. The CDR3 coding sequence is TGTGCCAGCAGCCCTATGACGGGGTACTACGAGCAGTACTTC.